The rows below give T cell receptor beta chains drawn from one sample of a study of blood T cell repertoires in COVID-19. Profiled with immunoSEQ multiplex PCR; TCRdb holds only in-frame clones, not every one. This sample yields a few hundred thousand clones, of which about nine tenths are seen a single time; 10% belongs to the top ten. Source material: PBMCs or T cells enriched from blood (not recorded which). The receptors were gathered from a man aged 18 to 29 with acute COVID-19. Both conserved end residues are part of each CDR3. A D gene is named only where the DNA matches it firmly. Some rows have no size entry. The others give once, few or many, or a class for an expanded clone.

abundance	len	d_gene	j_gene	v_gene	CDR3nt	CDR3aa
.	16	.	TRBJ1-1	TRBV28	TGTGCCAGCCCCCCCCCGGCTGGTCGTGAGGACACTGAAGCTTTCTTT	CASPPPAGREDTEAFF
.	11	.	TRBJ1-2	TRBV20-1	TGCAGTGCCGATACAAGTTATGGCTACACCTTC	CSADTSYGYTF
.	18	.	TRBJ2-3	TRBV24-1	TGTGCCACCAGTGATCCGCAAAGCGTCGGGGGTAGCACAGATACGCAGTATTTT	CATSDPQSVGGSTDTQYF
many	15	TRBD1	TRBJ2-4	TRBV25-1	TGTGCCATGCAGTGGGGGACAGGGCCCAAAAACATTCAGTACTTC	CAMQWGTGPKNIQYF
.	14	TRBD2	TRBJ2-1	TRBV19	TGTGCCAGTAGTATTCTAGCGGCCTACAATGAGCAGTTCTTC	CASSILAAYNEQFF
.	13	.	TRBJ1-1	TRBV28	TGTGCCAGCAGCCTGACTGAGAACACTGAAGCTTTCTTT	CASSLTENTEAFF
.	15	.	TRBJ2-7	TRBV5-1	TGCGCCAGCAGCCCCAGTCCGTGGCGGGCCGGCGAGCAGTACTTC	CASSPSPWRAGEQYF
.	14	TRBD2	TRBJ2-1	TRBV29-1	TGCAGCGTTGAGGGCGGGAGTAGGTTCAATGAGCAGTTCTTC	CSVEGGSRFNEQFF
.	15	.	TRBJ2-3	TRBV7-8	TGTGCCAGCAGCTTACGAGACAATACAGCAGATACGCAGTATTTT	CASSLRDNTADTQYF
.	14	.	TRBJ1-2	TRBV24-1	TGTGCCACCAGTGATGCCAGGGGCGTCGCTGGCTACACCTTC	CATSDARGVAGYTF
.	16	TRBD1	TRBJ1-4	TRBV4-1	TGCGCCAGCAGCCCGAGGAGAGGGGGCGTCAATGAAAAACTGTTTTTT	CASSPRRGGVNEKLFF
.	14	.	TRBJ1-1	TRBV15	TGTGCCACCCTTGATAAGGACATGAACACTGAAGCTTTCTTT	CATLDKDMNTEAFF
.	15	.	TRBJ1-4	TRBV11-2	TGTGCCAGCAGCCCGAGTCTCGCAACTAATGAAAAACTGTTTTTT	CASSPSLATNEKLFF
.	15	.	TRBJ2-4	TRBV19	TGTGCCAGTAGTCCAGCGAGACTAGCCAAAAACATTCAGTACTTC	CASSPARLAKNIQYF
.	14	.	TRBJ1-5	TRBV6-5	TGTGCCAGCAGTTGGGGGGGGCTCAATCAGCCCCAGCATTTT	CASSWGGLNQPQHF
.	19	.	TRBJ2-6	TRBV28	TGTGCCAGCAGTTTACGGCGGAGCGACAGCCGCTCTGGGGCCAACGTCCTGACTTTC	CASSLRRSDSRSGANVLTF
once	15	TRBD1	TRBJ2-7	TRBV6-2/TRBV6-3	TGTGCCAGCAGTTACTCGGGACAGGGTGTCTACGAGCAGTACTTC	CASSYSGQGVYEQYF
.	15	TRBD2	TRBJ2-1	TRBV7-3	TGTGCCAGCAGCGTGTCTAGCGGGTACTACAATGAGCAGTTCTTC	CASSVSSGYYNEQFF
.	14	TRBD2	TRBJ2-5	TRBV4-1	TGCGCCAGCAGCCGGACTAGCGGACAAGAGACCCAGTACTTC	CASSRTSGQETQYF
.	16	.	TRBJ1-3	TRBV14	TGTGCCAGCAGCCCCCTCAGGGGAAGCTCTGGAAACACCATATATTTT	CASSPLRGSSGNTIYF
once	13	.	TRBJ1-4	TRBV29-1	TGCAGCGTTGTCGGAGCAACTAATGAAAAACTGTTTTTT	CSVVGATNEKLFF
.	14	TRBD2	TRBJ2-3	TRBV29-1	TGCAGCGTCGGGACTAGCGGGACGACAGATACGCAGTATTTT	CSVGTSGTTDTQYF
.	15	TRBD2	TRBJ2-1	TRBV6-5	TGTGCCAGCAGTTTAGCCGGGACTAGCTTACCGCGCGTGGTCTTC	CASSLAGTSLPRVVF
.	15	TRBD1	TRBJ2-5	TRBV7-8	TGTGCCAGCAGCTTGGACAGGGGGCTAGGGGAGACCCAGTACTTC	CASSLDRGLGETQYF
once	15	.	TRBJ2-3	TRBV28	TGTGCCAGCAGTTTCCAGTCCACCGGGACAGATACGCAGTATTTT	CASSFQSTGTDTQYF
.	13	.	TRBJ1-1	TRBV19	TGTGCCAGTATTATGGGACAGAACACTGAAGCTTTCTTT	CASIMGQNTEAFF
.	14	.	TRBJ1-1	TRBV27	TGTGCCAGCAGTTTTGGCAACCGGAACACTGAAGCTTTCTTT	CASSFGNRNTEAFF
.	15	TRBD1	TRBJ2-7	TRBV25-1	TGTGCCAGCAGTGATCCCGGGACAGGGTTAGACGAGCAGTACTTC	CASSDPGTGLDEQYF
.	13	.	TRBJ2-7	TRBV7-3	TGTGCCAGCAGCCCAGCAGCGGGTCACGAGCAGTACTTC	CASSPAAGHEQYF
few	16	TRBD2	TRBJ2-1	TRBV4-3	TGCGCCAGCGGAGTACAGTATAGCGGGGTGCACAATGAGCAGTTCTTC	CASGVQYSGVHNEQFF
.	13	.	TRBJ1-5	TRBV5-1	TGCGCCAGCAGCCCAGGGGAGGGTCAGCCCCAGCATTTT	CASSPGEGQPQHF
.	13	.	TRBJ2-3	TRBV30	TGTGCCTGGACCCTCTCCCGGGCAGATACGCAGTATTTT	CAWTLSRADTQYF
.	13	.	TRBJ1-1	TRBV20-1	TGCAGTGCTAGTAAGGGGGGGATCACTGAAGCTTTCTTT	CSASKGGITEAFF